These 16 T cell receptor beta chains were all obtained from the same sample, sequenced in a study of T cell responses to AZD1222 COVID-19 vaccine. The data were produced by immunoSEQ multiplex PCR, yet TCRdb's version contains in-frame clones alone and is incomplete. The sample gives approximately 90,000 clones, 89% of which show up once; around 6% is in the top ten. The material was peripheral blood, obtained 28 days after the second AZD1222 dose. Receptors originate from an adult who received the AZD1222 COVID-19 vaccine.

This clone was seen once. The chain has TRBV4-3 and TRBJ2-1; D might be TRBD2 (5 bases). Germline V CDR1 and CDR2: LGHNA, YSLEER. The CDR3 totals 17 residues. The ends were cut back, 0 bases at V and 2 bases at J, with 14 bases in the middle. Here the CDR3 DNA reads TGCGCCAGCAGCCAAGAGCCTTTGAGCGGAGCCTACAATGAGCAGTTCTTC. The encoded protein is CASSQEPLSGAYNEQFF.

Points on this clone: Other DNA sequences from this sample encode an identical CDR3 as well. The chain has TRBV11-3 and TRBJ1-1, with D unclear. Trimming cost V 5 bases and J 2 bases, with 6 bases left between them. This CDR3 has 12 amino acids. CDR1 is SGHNT, CDR2 YENEEA, per germline. The DNA of the CDR3 is TGTGCCAGCAGCCTCACTAACACTGAAGCTTTCTTT. This codes for CASSLTNTEAFF.

This clone was seen just once. The genes are TRBV6-5 and TRBJ1-1; D unclear. Germline lookup yields CDR1 MNHEY and CDR2 SVGAGI. The CDR3 length is 14 residues. V lost 4 bases and J 0 bases, leaving 9 bases between the germline ends. The CDR3 DNA reads as TGTGCCAGCAGTTCTACACCCCTGAACACTGAAGCTTTCTTT. Its protein is CASSSTPLNTEAFF.

The chain employs TRBV11-3 and TRBJ2-3, with a tentative D call TRBD2 (7 bases). V was shortened by 6 bases and J by 2 bases, with 18 bases between the two germline ends. The CDR3 length is 16 residues. Looked up from germline, CDR1 is SGHNT and CDR2 is YENEEA. DNA of the CDR3: TGTGCCAGCAGAGGAAGGGGCGGGGGCCCCACAGATACGCAGTATTTT. Protein product: CASRGRGGGPTDTQYF.

The chain is built from TRBV30 and TRBJ1-1; D not resolved. Trimming took off 2 bases at V and 0 bases at J, with 7 bases between the two ends. CDR3 length: 13 amino acids. Germline CDR1 reads GTSNPN; CDR2 reads SVGIG (reference sequence). CDR3 sequence (DNA): TGTGCCTGGAGTTTGCAAATGAACACTGAAGCTTTCTTT. Translating gives CAWSLQMNTEAFF.

This chain links TRBV28 with TRBJ1-5, with D maybe TRBD1 (5 bases). V shed 6 bases and J shed 1 base, with 16 bases lying between them. The CDR3 loop spans 16 amino acids. CDR1 MDHEN and CDR2 SYDVKM come from the germline V gene. CDR3 in amino acids: CASRIRRGSSNQPQHF. In DNA form, the CDR3 reads TGTGCCAGCAGAATCCGTAGGGGATCGAGCAATCAGCCCCAGCATTTT.

This chain connects TRBV6-1 to TRBJ1-3; a weak D match, TRBD1 (5 bases). CDR1 and CDR2 from the germline V gene are MNHNS and SASEGT. The V end lost 3 bases, the J end lost 0 bases, and 12 bases lay between the germline ends. This CDR3 is 16 amino acids long. CDR3 sequence (DNA): TGTGCCAGCAGTGATAGGGGCAAGAGCTCTGGAAACACCATATATTTT. Residues: CASSDRGKSSGNTIYF.

This clone is a singleton in its sample. The chain joins TRBV6-5 to TRBJ2-7, with 10 bases matching TRBD1. With 6 bases clipped from V and 4 bases from J, the junction kept 6 bases outside the gene matches. This CDR3 has 14 amino acids. CDR1 and CDR2 (germline): MNHEY, SVGAGI. The CDR3 reads CASRLGQGVYEQYF. CDR3 DNA: TGTGCCAGCAGACTTGGACAGGGGGTGTACGAGCAGTACTTC.

The chain recombines TRBV7-8 with TRBJ2-1; unclear D gene. The CDR3 covers 12 residues. Germline V gene sequence: CDR1 SGHVS, CDR2 FQNEAQ. With 1 base removed from V and 10 bases from J, the gap between germline ends came to 8 bases. CDR3 in DNA: TGTGCCAGCAGCTTAGTGGGTCCAGAGCAGTTCTTC. Amino acid sequence: CASSLVGPEQFF.

This chain links TRBV3-1 (or the pseudogene TRBV3-2) with TRBJ1-1; a possible D gene is TRBD1 (6 bases). Trimming cost V 2 bases and J 5 bases, with 9 bases left between them. Germline lookup yields CDR1 LGHDT and CDR2 YNNKEL (reference sequence). The CDR3 runs 13 residues. CDR3 loop: CASSQNRETEAFF. CDR3 sequence (DNA): TGTGCCAGCAGCCAAAACAGGGAAACTGAAGCTTTCTTT.

The count of this clone is one. The rearrangement uses TRBV11-2 and TRBJ2-4; D may be TRBD1 (6 bases). The germline V and J ends were trimmed by 7 bases and 6 bases, with 10 bases remaining between them. Germline V gene data show CDR1 as SGHAT and CDR2 as FQNNGV. The CDR3 runs to 12 residues. CDR3 loop: CASNTGRNIQYF. As DNA, the CDR3 is TGTGCCAGCAACACAGGGAGAAACATTCAGTACTTC.

This clone was observed a handful of times. The chain links TRBV15 to TRBJ1-1, with D possibly matching TRBD1 (5 bases). Germline CDR1 LNHNV, CDR2 YYDKDF (reference sequence). The CDR3 is 13 amino acids. The V end lost 1 base, the J end lost 10 bases, and 13 bases lay between the germline ends. CDR3 nucleotides: TGTGCCACCAGCAGAGTCCCCTCGGGGGGAGCTTTCTTT. Protein: CATSRVPSGGAFF.

This clone came up a few times. The chain uses TRBV19 and TRBJ2-5, with TRBD2 matching over 11 bases. This CDR3 has 16 residues. Germline V gives CDR1 LNHDA, CDR2 SQIVND (reference sequence). V lost 4 bases, J lost 5 bases, and 9 bases stayed unmatched. CDR3 DNA sequence: TGTGCCAGTAGTAAACTAGCGGGGGCTCGATGGGAGACCCAGTACTTC. This translates into CASSKLAGARWETQYF.

This clone was counted between two and nine times. The chain is built from TRBV4-1 and TRBJ2-4, with 7 bases fitting TRBD1. The CDR3 covers 18 residues. V lost 3 bases and J lost 7; bases outside the gene matches: 18. Germline CDR1 is MGHRA and CDR2 is YSYEKL. The CDR3 coding sequence is TGCGCCAGCAGCCAGATGCGCCCGACAGGGCGATTTAGGAACATTCAGTACTTC. Translation gives CASSQMRPTGRFRNIQYF.

The rearrangement uses TRBV19 and TRBJ1-2; TRBD1 aligns across 8 bases. The CDR3 extends over 14 amino acids. The germline V gene has CDR1 LNHDA and CDR2 SQIVND (reference sequence). V lost 9 bases, J lost 5 bases, and 11 bases stayed unmatched. The CDR3 is CASQTTGGVYGYTF. CDR3 coding DNA: TGTGCCAGCCAGACTACAGGGGGAGTATATGGCTACACCTTC.

This sequence joins TRBV2 and TRBJ2-1; D possibly corresponds to TRBD1 (5 bases). The V and J ends lost 6 bases and 8 bases respectively, with 20 bases between them. This CDR3 comprises 15 residues. Germline-derived CDR1 and CDR2 are SNHLY and FYNNEI. CDR3 bases: TGTGCCAGCAGCCAGGGATCTTTTCCCGAGCATGAGCAGTTCTTC. Its protein is CASSQGSFPEHEQFF.